The clone carrying this T cell receptor (beta chain) was observed a handful of times. Its antigen remains unidentified. The data originate from a study of identical twins. Findings of the study overall: Findings came from cross-sectional statistics, without long-term follow-up of donors. Partly confounded zero-insertion analyses could result from invariant MAIT and iNKT cells.

Germline assignment: CDR1 SGHRS and CDR2 YFSETQ. This CDR3 contains 12 residues. The authors used template switching to add a universal primer site and gave cDNA unique molecular identifiers. A single record per CDR3 protein comes from TCRdb applying MiXCR to the 5' RACE reads. Among roughly 1.6 million distinct CDR3 sequences, about 32% were seen once, and the ten largest hold approximately 0.25%. Sequencing was carried out using cord blood. The TCR was taken from a newborn girl in good health. The chain uses TRBV5-1 and TRBJ2-1, with a weak D call TRBD2 (7 bases). CDR3 sequence reads: CAVIRGGNEQFF. CDR3 in DNA: TGCGCAGTTATAAGGGGGGGAAATGAGCAGTTCTTC.